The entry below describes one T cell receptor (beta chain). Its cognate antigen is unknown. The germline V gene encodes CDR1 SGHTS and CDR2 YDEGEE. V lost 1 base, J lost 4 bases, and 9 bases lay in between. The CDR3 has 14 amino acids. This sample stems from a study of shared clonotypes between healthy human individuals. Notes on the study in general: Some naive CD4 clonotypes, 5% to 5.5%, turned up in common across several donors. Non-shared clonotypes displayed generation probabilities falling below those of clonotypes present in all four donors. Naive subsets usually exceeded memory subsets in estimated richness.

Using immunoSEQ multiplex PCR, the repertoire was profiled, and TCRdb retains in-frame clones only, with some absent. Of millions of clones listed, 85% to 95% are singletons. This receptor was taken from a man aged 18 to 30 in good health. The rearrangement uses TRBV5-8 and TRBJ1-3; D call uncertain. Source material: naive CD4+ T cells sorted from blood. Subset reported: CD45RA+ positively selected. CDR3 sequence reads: CASSLWAPGNTIYF. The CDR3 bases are TGTGCCAGCAGCTTGTGGGCCCCCGGAAACACCATATATTTT. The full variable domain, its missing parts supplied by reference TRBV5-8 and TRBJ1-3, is EAGVTQSPTHLIKTRGQQATLRCSPISGHTSVYWYQQALGLGLQFLLWYDEGEERNRGNFPPRFSGRQFPNYSSELNVNALELEDSALYLCASSLWAPGNTIYFGEGSWLTVV.